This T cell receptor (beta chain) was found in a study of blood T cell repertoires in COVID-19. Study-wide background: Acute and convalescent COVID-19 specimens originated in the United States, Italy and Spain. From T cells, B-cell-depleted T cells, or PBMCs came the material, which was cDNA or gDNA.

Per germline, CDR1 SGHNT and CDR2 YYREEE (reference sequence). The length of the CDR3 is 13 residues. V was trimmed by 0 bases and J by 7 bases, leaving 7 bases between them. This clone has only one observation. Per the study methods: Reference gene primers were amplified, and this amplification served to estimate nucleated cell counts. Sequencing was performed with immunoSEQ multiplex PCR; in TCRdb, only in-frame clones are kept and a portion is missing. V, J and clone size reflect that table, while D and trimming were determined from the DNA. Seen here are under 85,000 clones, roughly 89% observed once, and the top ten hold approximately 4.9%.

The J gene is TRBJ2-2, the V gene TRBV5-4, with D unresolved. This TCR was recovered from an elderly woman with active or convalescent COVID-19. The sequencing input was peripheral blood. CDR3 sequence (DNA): TGTGCCAGCAGCTTGGACAGCAACGGGGAGCTGTTTTTT. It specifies CASSLDSNGELFF. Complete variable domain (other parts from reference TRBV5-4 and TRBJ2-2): ETGVTQSPTHLIKTRGQQVTLRCSSQSGHNTVSWYQQALGQGPQFIFQYYREEENGRGNFPPRFSGLQFPNYSSELNVNALELDDSALYLCASSLDSNGELFFGEGSRLTVL.